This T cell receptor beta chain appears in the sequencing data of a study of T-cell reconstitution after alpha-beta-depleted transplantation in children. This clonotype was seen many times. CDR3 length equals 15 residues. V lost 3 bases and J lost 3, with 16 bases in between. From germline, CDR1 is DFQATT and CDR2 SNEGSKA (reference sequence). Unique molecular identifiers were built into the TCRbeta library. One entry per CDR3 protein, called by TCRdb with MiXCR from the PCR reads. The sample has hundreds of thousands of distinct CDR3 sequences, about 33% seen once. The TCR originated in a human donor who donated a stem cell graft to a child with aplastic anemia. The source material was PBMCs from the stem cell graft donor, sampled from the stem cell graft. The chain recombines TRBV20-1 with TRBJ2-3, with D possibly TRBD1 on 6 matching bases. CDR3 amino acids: CSARDSGRGTDTQYF. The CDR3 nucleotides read TGCAGTGCTAGGGACAGCGGCCGTGGGACAGATACGCAGTATTTT.